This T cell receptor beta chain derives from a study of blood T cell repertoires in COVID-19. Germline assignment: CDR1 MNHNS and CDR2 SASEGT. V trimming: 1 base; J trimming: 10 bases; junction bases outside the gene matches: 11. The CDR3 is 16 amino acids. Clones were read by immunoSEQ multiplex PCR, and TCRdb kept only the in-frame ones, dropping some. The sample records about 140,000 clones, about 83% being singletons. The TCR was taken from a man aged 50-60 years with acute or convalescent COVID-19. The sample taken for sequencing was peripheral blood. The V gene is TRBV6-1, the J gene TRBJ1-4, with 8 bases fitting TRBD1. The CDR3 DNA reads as TGTGCCAGCAGTGAAGAGCCAGGGGGCGGTTATAGAAAACTGTTTTTT. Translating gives CASSEEPGGGYRKLFF.